This TCR beta chain stems from a study of blood T cell repertoires in COVID-19. Study context: Some COVID-19 samples were acute and others convalescent; all came from the United States, Italy and Spain. From T cells, B-cell-depleted T cells, or PBMCs came the material, which was cDNA or gDNA.

Clones were sequenced by immunoSEQ multiplex PCR, and TCRdb holds only the in-frame ones, with some missing. Of 50,000 to 65,000 clones in the sample, roughly 76% were seen once. A single count supports this clone. The CDR3 is 15 amino acids. The germline V gene encodes CDR1 SGHRS and CDR2 YFSETQ. V dropped 0 bases and J dropped 3; count of bases not matched to a gene: 5. J is TRBJ1-1 and V is TRBV5-1, with 7 nucleotides matching TRBD1. The TCR sequence derives from a woman aged 60-70 years with acute or convalescent COVID-19. The sequencing sample was made of peripheral blood. Written as DNA, the CDR3 is TGCGCCAGCAGCTTGGGAGGGGGCGCGGACACTGAAGCTTTCTTT. Amino acids: CASSLGGGADTEAFF.